The TCR beta chain under discussion was sequenced for a study of T cell responses to AZD1222 COVID-19 vaccine. The study's findings and limits: Baseline serology detected seropositivity in only six or seven AZD1222 recipients. The donors showed a predominance of white British ancestry and of females, with possible underestimation of clonal diversity. All repertoire sampling was performed exclusively after the peak T cell response. After two AZD1222 doses, spike-specific TCR breadth and depth rose versus day 0.

V was pared by 3 bases and J by 5 bases, with 4 bases between. This CDR3 has 11 residues. CDR1 and CDR2 (germline): MDHEN, SYDVKM. Method: immunoSEQ multiplex PCR; TCRdb's copy keeps in-frame clones and lacks some. The sample lists about 130,000 clones; roughly 84% were seen once. The table lists this clone with a count of one. Its antigen remains unknown. Different DNA sequences within this sample yield the same CDR3. The gene calls are TRBV28 and TRBJ2-5; D call uncertain. Sequences were derived from peripheral blood, sampled on day 0 of AZD1222 vaccination. The clonotype comes from an adult in good health. The CDR3 nucleotides are TGTGCCAGCAGTTTCAGGGAGACCCAGTACTTC. The encoded protein is CASSFRETQYF.